A selection of T cell receptor beta chains follows, all from one sample in a study of identical twins. TCRdb independently ran MiXCR on the 5' RACE reads; one entry per CDR3 protein. The data hold a few hundred thousand distinct CDR3 sequences, with approximately 8% observed a single time. Separately, the same data were catalogued under a study of yellow fever vaccine responses in identical twins.

The material sequenced was memory (CD45RO+) T cells sorted from blood. The receptors stem from a woman younger than 30 in good health. Both conserved end residues are part of each CDR3. Fields, in order: CDR3 DNA, CDR3 protein, J gene, clone size, D gene, V gene. The D gene is left open where the match is weak. Clone size is stated in some rows and not others, as once, few, many or a class when expanded.

TGTGCCAGCAGTGGCAGGGGGCAGAGCAATCAGCCCCAGCATTTT	CASSGRGQSNQPQHF	TRBJ1-5	many	TRBD1	TRBV25-1
TGTGCCAGCAGTGAATACACAGGGGGCTCGCATGAAAAACTGTTTTTT	CASSEYTGGSHEKLFF	TRBJ1-4	few	TRBD1	TRBV25-1
TGTGCCAGCAGCTTGGGATCCGCTGGGGGCGGTTTCCAGCCCCAGCATTTT	CASSLGSAGGGFQPQHF	TRBJ1-5	NA	NA	TRBV5-6
TGTGCCAGCAGCTTGACAGCGTGGGGTCAGGCGGTGATTTTT	CASSLTAWGQAVIF	TRBJ2-2	many	NA	TRBV5-8
TGCGCCAGCAGCTTGGAGTCTAGGTCATCACGCTACAATGAGCAGTTCTTC	CASSLESRSSRYNEQFF	TRBJ2-1	few	NA	TRBV5-1
TGTGCCAGCAGCTTATCGGCCGGGGAGCTGTTTTTT	CASSLSAGELFF	TRBJ2-2	many	NA	TRBV7-8
TGTGCCAGCAGCTTATACCGGGGAGACGGCACTGAAGCTTTCTTT	CASSLYRGDGTEAFF	TRBJ1-1	many	NA	TRBV13
TGTGCCAGCAGTGCCAGTAGCGGGATCGGAGCGAACACCGGGGAGCTGTTTTTT	CASSASSGIGANTGELFF	TRBJ2-2	many	TRBD2	TRBV6-1
TGTGCCATCATGGGACGCAGGGGGGGCGCAGATACGCAGTATTTT	CAIMGRRGGADTQYF	TRBJ2-3	many	NA	TRBV10-3
TGCGCCAGCAGCTTCTCCGGGACAGGGAGATACGAGCAGTACTTC	CASSFSGTGRYEQYF	TRBJ2-7	few	TRBD1	TRBV5-1
TGCAGTGCTCCGCGGGGGCCGACGGAGAATTCACCCCTCCACTTT	CSAPRGPTENSPLHF	TRBJ1-6	NA	NA	TRBV20-1
TGTGCCAGCAGCTTAATGTGGGCCAGCTCCTACAATGAGCAGTTCTTC	CASSLMWASSYNEQFF	TRBJ2-1	few	NA	TRBV7-9
TGTGCCAGCAGCCAAGCCAGGGATGGCTACACCTTC	CASSQARDGYTF	TRBJ1-2	many	NA	TRBV3-1
TGTGCCAGCAGTTTAAAGACTAGTGGTACAGATACGCAGTATTTT	CASSLKTSGTDTQYF	TRBJ2-3	few	NA	TRBV12-3/TRBV12-4
TGTGCCAGCAGCCAACAACAGGGGGGGGAGCAGTACTTC	CASSQQQGGEQYF	TRBJ2-7	few	NA	TRBV3-1
TGTGCCAGCAGCAAAGGGCCTATGGGGGACAGGGGAGGGGAGACCCAGTACTTC	CASSKGPMGDRGGETQYF	TRBJ2-5	few	NA	TRBV21-1
TGTGCCAGCACCCCCTCTAGGACGGGGAATTCACCCCTCCACTTT	CASTPSRTGNSPLHF	TRBJ1-6	few	NA	TRBV6-1
TGTGCCAGCAGCTTTAGCGGGAGTAGCGAGCAGTACTTC	CASSFSGSSEQYF	TRBJ2-7	many	TRBD2	TRBV7-8
TGTGCTAGTGGTACCCCGCCCGCGAGGAAGTTCTTC	CASGTPPARKFF	TRBJ2-1	many	NA	TRBV12-5
TGCGCCAGCAGCTTGGCCAGACAGCTGACAGATACGCAGTATTTT	CASSLARQLTDTQYF	TRBJ2-3	many	NA	TRBV5-1
TGTGCCAGCAGCGTAACCGGGACAGGCTTCTCTGGAAACACCATATATTTT	CASSVTGTGFSGNTIYF	TRBJ1-3	many	TRBD1	TRBV9
TGCAGTGCTCATGACAGGGGGCCGGGCTACACCTTC	CSAHDRGPGYTF	TRBJ1-2	NA	TRBD1	TRBV20-1
TGTGCCACCAGCAGTGTTAGCTCGCGTACGCAGTATTTT	CATSSVSSRTQYF	TRBJ2-3	NA	NA	TRBV15
TGTGCCAGCAAGGGACTAGCGGGAGGGAGGGAGACCCAGTACTTC	CASKGLAGGRETQYF	TRBJ2-5	many	TRBD2	TRBV28
TGCGCCAGCAGCTTGAGAAGACTACCCCGCTCCGACAATGAGCAGTTCTTC	CASSLRRLPRSDNEQFF	TRBJ2-1	many	NA	TRBV5-1
TGTGCCAGCAGCTTAGGGGGGACCCCTGGTGAGCAGTTCTTC	CASSLGGTPGEQFF	TRBJ2-1	many	NA	TRBV7-9
TGCGCCAGCAGGCGTGGAAGCGGGACGTACGAGCAGTACTTC	CASRRGSGTYEQYF	TRBJ2-7	many	TRBD2	TRBV10-2
TGCAGCGTCCCCGGGACAGGGGGCATTGGCTACACCTTC	CSVPGTGGIGYTF	TRBJ1-2	many	TRBD1	TRBV29-1
TGTGCCAGCAGTGGACGACAGCGTACGAGCCTCAACTATGGCTACACCTTC	CASSGRQRTSLNYGYTF	TRBJ1-2	NA	NA	TRBV6-1
TGTGCCAGCAGCTCCCGGGACAGGGCCGCTTTCTTT	CASSSRDRAAFF	TRBJ1-1	few	TRBD1	TRBV7-8
TGTGCCAGTTATACCCGGGACAGATTCTACAATGAGCAGTTCTTC	CASYTRDRFYNEQFF	TRBJ2-1	few	TRBD1	TRBV19
TGTGCCAGCAGCGTGGGGACTAGCGGGAAGATTGGAGAGCAGTTCTTC	CASSVGTSGKIGEQFF	TRBJ2-1	few	TRBD2	TRBV9
TGTGCCAGCAGGTTACCTAGAGGGACACCCCAAGAGACCCAGTACTTC	CASRLPRGTPQETQYF	TRBJ2-5	few	NA	TRBV6-5
TGTGCCAGCAGTTACTCCCCCACTAGCGGGGGAATGGGCACAGATACGCAGTATTTT	CASSYSPTSGGMGTDTQYF	TRBJ2-3	NA	TRBD2	TRBV6-5
TGTGCCAGCAGCTTAGAACGAATCAATGAGCAGTTCTTC	CASSLERINEQFF	TRBJ2-1	NA	NA	TRBV7-8
TGTGCCAGCAAACAGGGGGCGGGTGAAAAACTGTTTTTT	CASKQGAGEKLFF	TRBJ1-4	NA	TRBD1	TRBV2
TGTGCCAGCAGCTTCTCTTGGGGGCTGAACACCGGGGAGCTGTTTTTT	CASSFSWGLNTGELFF	TRBJ2-2	NA	NA	TRBV7-8
TGTGCCAGCACGGAGGGTAGCGGGAGTGGGACCCAGTACTTC	CASTEGSGSGTQYF	TRBJ2-5	NA	TRBD2	TRBV25-1
TGTGCCAGCAGTCTAGGACCACAGCCCCAGCATTTT	CASSLGPQPQHF	TRBJ1-5	many	NA	TRBV12-3/TRBV12-4
TGTGCCAGCAGCCCGAGACAGGGGCCGGGTGAAGCTGGCACAGATACGCAGTATTTT	CASSPRQGPGEAGTDTQYF	TRBJ2-3	many	TRBD1	TRBV11-2
TGTGCCAGCAGTTTGACAGGATACTCTGGAAACACCATATATTTT	CASSLTGYSGNTIYF	TRBJ1-3	NA	NA	TRBV12-3/TRBV12-4
TGTGCCAGCAGCTTAGGGCAGGGGCATTCACCCCTCCACTTT	CASSLGQGHSPLHF	TRBJ1-6	many	NA	TRBV7-6
TGCAGTGCTCATCTAGCGGGGTCCTACGAGCAGTACTTC	CSAHLAGSYEQYF	TRBJ2-7	few	TRBD2	TRBV20-1
TGTGCCAGCAGCTTCGAGTCTCGGGGGGCTGCCTACGAGCAGTACTTC	CASSFESRGAAYEQYF	TRBJ2-7	few	NA	TRBV5-5
TGTGCCAGCAGCATTTACGGGGGGGCCACCTACAATGAGCAGTTCTTC	CASSIYGGATYNEQFF	TRBJ2-1	many	TRBD2	TRBV7-2
TGTGCCAGCAGCTTAGCTTTGACAGGCTACGTCTCTGGGGCCAACGTCCTGACTTTC	CASSLALTGYVSGANVLTF	TRBJ2-6	NA	NA	TRBV7-2
TGTGCCAGCACCAAGGGGGCGCGGGGCGGGGAGCTGTTTTTT	CASTKGARGGELFF	TRBJ2-2	few	NA	TRBV6-1
TGTGCCAGCAGTCCTGACAGGGATAAGACAGATACGCAGTATTTT	CASSPDRDKTDTQYF	TRBJ2-3	NA	TRBD1	TRBV6-2/TRBV6-3
TGCAGCGTTGGGGCCGGCAATCAGCCCCAGCATTTT	CSVGAGNQPQHF	TRBJ1-5	many	NA	TRBV29-1
TGCGCCAGCAGTCCCCTCATACGGACAGGACCGAACACTGAAGCTTTCTTT	CASSPLIRTGPNTEAFF	TRBJ1-1	many	TRBD1	TRBV5-1
TGTGCCAGCAGTGTATCCGGGAACTTGAACACTGAAGCTTTCTTT	CASSVSGNLNTEAFF	TRBJ1-1	many	NA	TRBV2
TGCAGTGCTACTGGAATTACTAGACTAGAGACCCAGTACTTC	CSATGITRLETQYF	TRBJ2-5	NA	NA	TRBV20-1
TGTGCCAGCAGCTTAGATGAGGGAGTTACCTACAATGAGCAGTTCTTC	CASSLDEGVTYNEQFF	TRBJ2-1	NA	NA	TRBV11-2
TGCAGTGCTAGAACCGGGACAGCCAACAATGAGCAGTTCTTC	CSARTGTANNEQFF	TRBJ2-1	many	TRBD1	TRBV20-1
TGTGCCAGCAGCCTTGGGGACCCGAACACCGGGGAGCTGTTTTTT	CASSLGDPNTGELFF	TRBJ2-2	few	NA	TRBV6-4